This T cell receptor beta chain came from a study of blood T cell repertoires in COVID-19. Per germline, CDR1 SEHNR and CDR2 FQNEAQ (reference sequence). The CDR3 has 14 amino acids. V was clipped by 2 bases and J by 6 bases, with 14 bases between them. The repertoire was sequenced with immunoSEQ multiplex PCR; TCRdb's copy has only in-frame clones and lacks some. The sample records some 140,000 clones, roughly 83% being singletons. The TCR comes from a woman aged 55-70 years with acute or convalescent COVID-19. Input material: peripheral blood. The J gene is TRBJ2-7, the V gene TRBV7-9; the D gene is possibly TRBD1 (5 bases). The CDR3 region has the DNA TGTGCCAGCAGCTTAAACCCAGGGCGAGGCGAGCAGTACTTC. Amino acid sequence: CASSLNPGRGEQYF.